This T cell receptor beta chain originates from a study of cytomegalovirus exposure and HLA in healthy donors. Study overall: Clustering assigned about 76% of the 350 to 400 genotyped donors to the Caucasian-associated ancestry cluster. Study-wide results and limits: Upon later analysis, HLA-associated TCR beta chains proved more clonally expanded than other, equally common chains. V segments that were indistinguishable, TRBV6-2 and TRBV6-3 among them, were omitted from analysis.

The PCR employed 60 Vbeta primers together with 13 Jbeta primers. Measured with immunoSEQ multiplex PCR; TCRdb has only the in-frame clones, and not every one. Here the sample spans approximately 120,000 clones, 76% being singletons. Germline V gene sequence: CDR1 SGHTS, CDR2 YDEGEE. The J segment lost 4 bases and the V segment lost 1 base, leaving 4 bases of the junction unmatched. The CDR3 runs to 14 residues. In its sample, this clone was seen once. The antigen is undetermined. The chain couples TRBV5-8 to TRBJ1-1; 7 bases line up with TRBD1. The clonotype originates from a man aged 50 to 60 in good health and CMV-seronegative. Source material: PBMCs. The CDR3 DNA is TGTGCCAGCAGCTTGATGCAGGGGGGCACTGAAGCTTTCTTT. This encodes CASSLMQGGTEAFF. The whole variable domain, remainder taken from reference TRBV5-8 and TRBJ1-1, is EAGVTQSPTHLIKTRGQQATLRCSPISGHTSVYWYQQALGLGLQFLLWYDEGEERNRGNFPPRFSGRQFPNYSSELNVNALELEDSALYLCASSLMQGGTEAFFGQGTRLTVV.